Following are 30 T cell receptor beta chains from one sample sequenced in a study of shared T cell receptors in the human thymus. The repertoire was sequenced with immunoSEQ multiplex PCR; TCRdb's copy has only in-frame clones and lacks some. The data contain hundreds of thousands of clones, approximately 95% of them seen just once; the ten biggest clones take up roughly 0.02%. Sequencing was done on a sample of thymocytes. These receptors were taken from a human donor.

The chain combines TRBV10-3 with TRBJ1-2; perhaps TRBD1 as D (6 bases). CDR1 and CDR2 from the germline V gene are ENHRY and SYGVKD. The CDR3 covers 14 residues. V was clipped by 7 bases and J by 5 bases, with 17 bases between them. CDR3 coding DNA: TGTGCCATCAAGGGGGGTACGTCTACTTATGGCTACACCTTC. This sequence encodes CAIKGGTSTYGYTF.

J is TRBJ1-2 and V is TRBV7-2; TRBD1 matches 7 bases. Trimming took 1 base from V and 2 from J; bases not matched to a gene: 7. Germline values: CDR1 SGHTA, CDR2 FQGNSA. CDR3 length: 16 residues. DNA for the CDR3: TGTGCCAGCAGCTTAGTTGACAGGGTACGCAACTATGGCTACACCTTC. Its translation is CASSLVDRVRNYGYTF.

The rearrangement links TRBV11-3 to TRBJ2-1, with TRBD2 identical over 13 bases. This CDR3 contains 17 residues. Trimming took 5 bases from V and 1 from J; bases not matched to a gene: 5. Germline V CDR1 and CDR2: SGHNT, YENEEA. CDR3: CASSTGTSGKSYNEQFF. The CDR3 DNA reads TGTGCCAGCAGCACCGGGACTAGCGGGAAATCCTACAATGAGCAGTTCTTC.

The gene calls are TRBV27 and TRBJ1-6; no reliable D call. The V end was cut by 5 bases, the J end by 2 bases, with 7 bases between. CDR3 length: 14 residues. Germline-derived CDR1 and CDR2 are MNHEY and SMNVEV (reference sequence). CDR3 coding DNA: TGTGCCAGCAGTCACAAGCCCTATAATTCACCCCTCCACTTT. It translates to CASSHKPYNSPLHF.

The chain has TRBV5-1 and TRBJ2-7; no clear D. V was trimmed by 0 bases and J by 2 bases, leaving 9 bases between them. Germline-derived CDR1 and CDR2 are SGHRS and YFSETQ. CDR3 size: 14 residues. The CDR3 sequence: CASSLEIKPYEQYF. The CDR3 nucleotides read TGCGCCAGCAGCTTGGAGATCAAACCCTACGAGCAGTACTTC.

The CDR3 DNA reads as TGCGCCAGCAGCCAAGGACAGGGTATAAACTATGGCTACACCTTC. Translation gives CASSQGQGINYGYTF. The V gene is TRBV4-3, the J gene TRBJ1-2, with 7 bases fitting TRBD1. Germline CDR1 is LGHNA and CDR2 is YSLEER. The CDR3 totals 15 residues. J was trimmed by 2 bases and V by 1 base; bases with no gene match: 4.

The rearrangement uses TRBV5-1 and TRBJ2-7, with unresolved D. V was pared by 0 bases and J by 7 bases, with 14 bases between. Germline V CDR1 and CDR2: SGHRS, YFSETQ. The CDR3 has 14 amino acids. CDR3 nucleotides: TGCGCCAGCAGCTTGGTTCGGTGGACCGAGGAGCAGTACTTC. Protein product: CASSLVRWTEEQYF.

This chain links TRBV28 with TRBJ1-1; 10 bases align to TRBD1. The germline V gene has CDR1 MDHEN and CDR2 SYDVKM. The CDR3 has 17 residues. With 1 base clipped from V and 5 bases from J, the junction kept 10 bases outside the gene matches. The CDR3 loop reads CASSLYPGGTGVTEAFF. Here the CDR3 DNA reads TGTGCCAGCAGTTTATATCCTGGGGGGACAGGGGTGACTGAAGCTTTCTTT. The complete variable domain, with remaining parts taken from reference TRBV28 and TRBJ1-1, reads DVKVTQSSRYLVKRTGEKVFLECVQDMDHENMFWYRQDPGLGLRLIYFSYDVKMKEKGDIPEGYSVSREKKERFSLILESASTNQTSMYLCASSLYPGGTGVTEAFFGQGTRLTVV.

V and J are TRBV7-3 and TRBJ1-1; 7 nucleotides line up with TRBD1. This CDR3 is built from 18 residues. The J segment lost 1 base and the V segment lost 2 bases, leaving 13 bases of the junction unmatched. Germline V CDR1 and CDR2: SGHTA, FQGTGA. The CDR3 DNA is TGTGCCAGCAGCTTAGCTATAATACAGGGGTTCGAGAACACTGAAGCTTTCTTT. The encoded protein is CASSLAIIQGFENTEAFF. The full variable domain, its missing parts supplied by reference TRBV7-3 and TRBJ1-1, is GAGVSQTPSNKVTEKGKYVELRCDPISGHTALYWYRQSLGQGPEFLIYFQGTGAADDSGLPNDRFFAVRPEGSVSTLKIQRTERGDSAVYLCASSLAIIQGFENTEAFFGQGTRLTVV.

This chain links TRBV27 with TRBJ2-3, with 7 bases aligning to TRBD1. Trimming cost V 0 bases and J 2 bases; bases outside gene matches: 17. The germline CDR1 and CDR2 sequences are MNHEY and SMNVEV (reference sequence). This CDR3 has 20 residues. The CDR3 protein is CASSLSSDWDSQVDTDTQYF. Here the CDR3 DNA reads TGTGCCAGCAGTTTATCATCGGACTGGGACAGCCAAGTGGACACAGATACGCAGTATTTT.

The chain is built from TRBV5-4 and TRBJ2-7; 7 positions match TRBD2. Per the germline V gene, CDR1 is SGHNT and CDR2 is YYREEE (reference sequence). Unmatched junction bases numbered 10, after V lost 3 bases and J lost 4 bases. The CDR3 is made up of 15 amino acids. CDR3: CASSYETGRLYEQYF. DNA for the CDR3: TGTGCCAGCAGCTATGAAACCGGGAGGTTGTACGAGCAGTACTTC. The entire variable domain, with the rest obtained from reference TRBV5-4 and TRBJ2-7, is as follows: ETGVTQSPTHLIKTRGQQVTLRCSSQSGHNTVSWYQQALGQGPQFIFQYYREEENGRGNFPPRFSGLQFPNYSSELNVNALELDDSALYLCASSYETGRLYEQYFGPGTRLTVT.

The rearrangement joins TRBV11-1 to TRBJ1-2, with a tentative D call TRBD1 (6 bases). V was shortened by 0 bases and J by 0 bases, with 11 bases between the two germline ends. CDR1 and CDR2 from the germline V gene are SGHAT and FQDESV (reference sequence). The CDR3 consists of 16 residues. CDR3 sequence reads: CASSLAPDRTNYGYTF. In DNA form, the CDR3 reads TGTGCCAGCAGCTTAGCTCCGGACAGAACTAACTATGGCTACACCTTC.

The genes are TRBV5-4 and TRBJ2-7, with D possibly TRBD1 on 5 matching bases. The CDR3 consists of 17 residues. Germline CDR1 and CDR2: SGHNT and YYREEE (reference sequence). The V and J ends lost 2 bases and 0 bases respectively, with 18 bases between them. CDR3: CASSFGLQVQHSYEQYF. DNA for the CDR3: TGTGCCAGCAGCTTTGGTTTACAGGTCCAACACTCCTACGAGCAGTACTTC.

This clone was observed a single time. The CDR3 sequence: CASSTGLAYEQYF. DNA of the CDR3: TGTGCCAGCAGTACCGGACTAGCCTACGAGCAGTACTTC. The chain employs TRBV2 and TRBJ2-7; 7 bases are shared with TRBD2. Germline loops: CDR1 SNHLY, CDR2 FYNNEI. This CDR3 spans 13 amino acids. J was trimmed by 2 bases and V by 5 bases; bases with no gene match: 3.

The chain is built from TRBV25-1 and TRBJ2-3; D is uncertain. This CDR3 has 17 amino acids. CDR1 and CDR2 (germline): MGHDK, SYGVNS. Deletions cut 8 bases from V and 1 base from J, with 22 bases between. Written as DNA, the CDR3 is TGTGCCAGCCGTGGCTCGGCTAGTAGTATTCGCACAGATACGCAGTATTTT. Its translation is CASRGSASSIRTDTQYF.

The genes are TRBV10-3 and TRBJ2-2, with D maybe TRBD2 (5 bases). The CDR3 runs to 14 residues. V was pared by 6 bases and J by 4 bases, with 12 bases between. Germline V gene lookup returns CDR1 ENHRY and CDR2 SYGVKD. The CDR3 loop is CAISLDFLTGELFF. The CDR3 DNA follows: TGTGCCATCAGCCTGGACTTTCTCACCGGGGAGCTGTTTTTT.

The V call is TRBV21-1, the J call TRBJ1-5. TRBV21-1 is an annotated pseudogene. This CDR3 spans 15 amino acids. As DNA, the CDR3 is TGTGCCAGCAGCAAAGGTCCCCGGGGTGGAGTGCCCCAGCATTTT. Its protein product is CASSKGPRGGVPQHF.

This clone was seen a single time. The chain combines TRBV19 with TRBJ2-7; weak D call: TRBD1 (6 bases). Germline CDR1 and CDR2: LNHDA and SQIVND (reference sequence). V dropped 7 bases and J dropped 2 bases, with 15 bases sitting between them. This CDR3 has 14 residues. The CDR3 sequence: CASNTGQPTYEQYF. In DNA form, the CDR3 reads TGTGCCAGTAACACCGGACAGCCTACCTACGAGCAGTACTTC.

The CDR3 nucleotides read TGCAGCGTCCAGGGGGGAGCTTTCTTT. Its protein is CSVQGGAFF. The rearrangement links TRBV29-1 to TRBJ1-1; TRBD1 matches at 7 bases. Germline V CDR1 and CDR2: SQVTM, ANQGSEA. The CDR3 extends over 9 amino acids. The V segment lost 6 bases and the J segment 10 bases; nucleotides outside the gene matches: 2.

The chain carries TRBV7-2 and TRBJ2-3, with D unresolved. Germline V gene sequence: CDR1 SGHTA, CDR2 FQGNSA. Trimming removed 1 base at V and 0 bases at J, with 8 bases between. The CDR3 sequence is 15 residues long. The CDR3 spells CASSLVPGSTDTQYF. CDR3 DNA: TGTGCCAGCAGCTTAGTTCCAGGAAGCACAGATACGCAGTATTTT.

The V call is TRBV11-2, the J call TRBJ2-7, with 7 positions matching TRBD1. The CDR3 has 16 residues. With V trimmed by 5 bases and J by 4 bases, 14 bases remained unmatched. CDR1 is SGHAT, CDR2 FQNNGV, per germline. DNA of the CDR3: TGTGCCAGCAGCCCTTCCCCGGACAGGTTGAGGTACGAGCAGTACTTC. Its protein product is CASSPSPDRLRYEQYF. The variable domain in full, with the rest retrieved from reference TRBV11-2 and TRBJ2-7, is EAGVAQSPRYKIIEKRQSVAFWCNPISGHATLYWYQQILGQGPKLLIQFQNNGVVDDSQLPKDRFSAERLKGVDSTLKIQPAKLEDSAVYLCASSPSPDRLRYEQYFGPGTRLTVT.

CDR3 amino acids: CAWSKVNQPQHF. DNA for the CDR3: TGTGCCTGGAGTAAGGTTAATCAGCCCCAGCATTTT. V and J are TRBV30 and TRBJ1-5, with D hard to call. The CDR3 runs 12 residues. V gave up 2 bases and J gave up 4 bases, with 6 bases separating them. Germline CDR1 and CDR2: GTSNPN and SVGIG (reference sequence).

The V call is TRBV6-5, the J call TRBJ2-5; D possibly corresponds to TRBD1 (5 bases). Trimming cost V 5 bases and J 2 bases, with 12 bases left between them. There are 14 residues in the CDR3. CDR1 is MNHEY, CDR2 SVGAGI, per germline. CDR3 nucleotide sequence: TGTGCCAGCAGTAACCGACAGCAACAAGAGACCCAGTACTTC. Translated: CASSNRQQQETQYF.

This chain connects TRBV10-3 to TRBJ2-2; D unclear. This CDR3 has 16 amino acids. CDR1 and CDR2 from the germline V gene are ENHRY and SYGVKD. The V end lost 5 bases, the J end lost 1 base, and 14 bases lay between the germline ends. DNA for the CDR3: TGTGCCATCAGTAAAGGGAACAGCCAGAACACCGGGGAGCTGTTTTTT. Protein sequence: CAISKGNSQNTGELFF.

This sequence joins TRBV25-1 and TRBJ2-7; 10 positions agree with TRBD2. There are 16 residues in the CDR3. Looked up from germline, CDR1 is MGHDK and CDR2 is SYGVNS. The V segment lost 4 bases and the J segment 6 bases; nucleotides outside the gene matches: 12. CDR3 sequence (DNA): TGTGCCAGCAGTGCCAGAAAAAGCGGGAGGGCCGGCGAGCAGTACTTC. Its protein product is CASSARKSGRAGEQYF.

The J gene is TRBJ2-7, the V gene TRBV28; 13 bases line up with TRBD2. The CDR3 has 22 residues. The germline CDR1 and CDR2 sequences are MDHEN and SYDVKM. The V segment lost 3 bases and the J segment 4 bases; nucleotides outside the gene matches: 24. The chain's CDR3 is CASSFSSGPEHHGLAGAYEQYF. The CDR3 DNA sequence: TGTGCCAGCAGTTTTAGTTCGGGTCCAGAGCATCATGGACTAGCGGGAGCTTACGAGCAGTACTTC.

The chain carries TRBV4-1 and TRBJ1-1; D might be TRBD1 (5 bases). V gave up 0 bases and J gave up 8 bases, with 13 bases separating them. Germline V gives CDR1 MGHRA, CDR2 YSYEKL. The CDR3 runs 14 residues. The chain's CDR3 is CASSQDKGPGEAFF. The CDR3, as DNA: TGCGCCAGCAGCCAAGACAAGGGGCCGGGGGAAGCTTTCTTT.

V and J are TRBV4-2 and TRBJ2-1; 13 nucleotides align to TRBD2. The germline V gene encodes CDR1 LGHNA and CDR2 YNFKEQ. The CDR3 has 22 amino acids. Losses at the gene ends were 2 bases for V and 0 bases for J; bases not matched to a gene: 16. CDR3 coding DNA: TGTGCCAGCAGCCAACCTGAGGGGACTAGCGGGGACAACCTGAGCTCCTACAATGAGCAGTTCTTC. This sequence encodes CASSQPEGTSGDNLSSYNEQFF.

The chain is built from TRBV28 and TRBJ1-5; D is perhaps TRBD1 (6 bases). The CDR3 length is 17 residues. Trimming pared 4 bases from V and 0 bases from J, leaving 16 bases between. Germline V gives CDR1 MDHEN, CDR2 SYDVKM. The CDR3 region is CASSSLGAKYSNQPQHF. The DNA of the CDR3 is TGTGCCAGCAGTTCGCTGGGGGCCAAGTATAGCAATCAGCCCCAGCATTTT.

The V gene is TRBV11-2, the J gene TRBJ2-7; D call uncertain. The length of the CDR3 is 15 residues. V was pared by 3 bases and J by 2 bases, with 14 bases between. CDR1 SGHAT and CDR2 FQNNGV come from the germline V gene. CDR3 region: CASSLPARHPYEQYF. DNA of the CDR3: TGTGCCAGCAGCTTGCCAGCCAGACACCCCTACGAGCAGTACTTC.